The 20 T cell receptor beta chains below all came from one sample that was sequenced in a study of blood T cells in healthy people across ages. A sample-barcoded 5' primer and a J-beta primer mix were used in a second PCR of roughly 7 to 11 cycles. From the 5' RACE reads, TCRdb called clonotypes with MiXCR, one entry per CDR3 protein. The data contain approximately 1,700,000 distinct CDR3 sequences, around 42% of them seen just once; the ten biggest clones take up about 21%. The sequencing input was blood. These receptor sequences come from a human donor in good health.

This clonotype was found a few times. J is TRBJ1-2 and V is TRBV7-9; tentative D call: TRBD1 (6 bases). CDR3 length: 14 amino acids. V lost 6 bases to trimming and J lost 3 bases, with 14 bases between them. Germline CDR1 and CDR2: SEHNR and FQNEAQ (reference sequence). CDR3 nucleotides: TGTGCCAGCAGGAACACAGGGTCGGACTATGGCTACACCTTC. Amino acids: CASRNTGSDYGYTF.

This chain connects TRBV7-2 to TRBJ2-4; the D gene is possibly TRBD2 (7 bases). The J call may be faulty, since TRBJ2-7 better matches the DNA end. This CDR3 has 15 residues. The germline gives CDR1 SGHTA, CDR2 FQGNSA. Here the CDR3 reads CASSPYTGRVYEQYF. The CDR3 DNA reads TGTGCCAGCAGCCCCTATACAGGGAGGGTCTACGAGCAGTACTTC.

The chain recombines TRBV20-1 with TRBJ1-1; 8 bases map to TRBD1. Trimming took 5 bases from V and 9 from J; bases not matched to a gene: 8. Germline V gene sequence: CDR1 DFQATT, CDR2 SNEGSKA (reference sequence). The CDR3 runs to 12 residues. CDR3 in DNA: TGCAGTGCTGTTCACAGGGGGGCCCAAGCTTTCTTT. Residues: CSAVHRGAQAFF.

Concerning this clonotype itself: One end of the junction does not line up with germline, which may come from a read error. The V gene is TRBV9, the J gene TRBJ1-5; 7 bases agree with TRBD1. In germline, CDR1 is SGDLS, CDR2 YYNGEE. CDR3 length: 15 amino acids. The DNA of the CDR3 is TGTGCCAGCAGCGTAGGGACAGGCTTTAATCAGCCTCAGCATTTT. It codes for CASSVGTGFNQPQHF.

This chain joins TRBV6-2 or TRBV6-3 and TRBJ1-1, with D uncertain. With 5 bases removed from V and 3 bases from J, the gap between germline ends came to 13 bases. The CDR3 spans 14 residues. Germline V gene sequence: CDR1 MNHEY, CDR2 SVGEGT. CDR3 protein: CASSPPQEHTEAFF. The CDR3 region has the DNA TGTGCCAGCAGTCCGCCCCAGGAACACACTGAAGCTTTCTTT.

V gene TRBV7-2 combines with J gene TRBJ1-5, with D tentatively TRBD1 (5 bases). This CDR3 is built from 15 residues. CDR1 SGHTA and CDR2 FQGNSA come from the germline V gene. With 0 bases removed from V and 5 bases from J, the gap between germline ends came to 11 bases. CDR3 amino acids: CASSLAGGEDQPQHF. CDR3 bases: TGTGCCAGCAGCTTAGCTGGGGGGGAAGATCAGCCCCAGCATTTT.

This clonotype appeared once. The V gene is TRBV7-2, the J gene TRBJ1-5; unclear D gene. From germline, CDR1 is SGHTA and CDR2 FQGNSA. The CDR3 length is 14 residues. Trimming took 2 bases from V and 7 from J, leaving 12 bases between them. CDR3 loop: CASSLTLLGQPQHF. CDR3 nucleotide sequence: TGTGCCAGCAGCTTAACGCTTCTAGGCCAGCCCCAGCATTTT.

This clonotype has more than one count but fewer than ten. The CDR3 is CASSSLTLSTGTWGYTF. The CDR3 DNA sequence: TGTGCCAGCAGCTCACTAACTCTATCTACAGGGACGTGGGGCTACACCTTC. The chain uses TRBV5-5 and TRBJ1-2; tentative D call: TRBD1 (6 bases). V shed 3 bases and J shed 8 bases, with 26 bases lying between them. CDR1 is SGHKS, CDR2 YYEKEE, per germline (reference sequence). The CDR3 has 17 amino acids.

CDR3 coding DNA: TGCGCCAGTAAACCAACCGGGACAGGGAACACCGGGGAGCTGTTTTTT. Translation: CASKPTGTGNTGELFF. The genes are TRBV5-1 and TRBJ2-2; 8 bases are a match to TRBD1. Per the germline V gene, CDR1 is SGHRS and CDR2 is YFSETQ. CDR3 size: 16 residues. With 8 bases clipped from V and 1 base from J, the junction kept 10 bases outside the gene matches.

This clonotype has a handful of counts. The gene calls are TRBV6-6 and TRBJ2-7, with 7 bases aligning to TRBD1. Germline V lookup: CDR1 MNHNY, CDR2 SVGAGI (reference sequence). Germline trimming cut 4 bases from V and 0 bases from J; bases unmatched to any gene: 6. CDR3 length: 15 amino acids. CDR3 in DNA: TGTGCCAGCAGTTCGGATAGGACAGGCTCCTACGAGCAGTACTTC. Its translation is CASSSDRTGSYEQYF.

Here the CDR3 DNA reads TGTGCCAGCAGTGAATTCGACAGGGGAGGGGGCTACACCTTC. It yields the protein CASSEFDRGGGYTF. The rearrangement uses TRBV2 and TRBJ1-2, with 8 bases lining up with TRBD1. Germline trimming cut 2 bases from V and 8 bases from J; bases unmatched to any gene: 7. Germline assignment: CDR1 SNHLY and CDR2 FYNNEI. The CDR3 contains 14 residues.

This clonotype was counted only a few times. The chain couples TRBV7-2 to TRBJ2-3, with D uncertain. This CDR3 is built from 14 residues. In germline, CDR1 is SGHTA, CDR2 FQGNSA. The germline V and J ends were trimmed by 5 bases and 0 bases, with 9 bases remaining between them. In DNA form, the CDR3 reads TGTGCCAGCAGCACACAGTGGAGCACAGATACGCAGTATTTT. Protein: CASSTQWSTDTQYF.

The chain has TRBV10-3 and TRBJ2-3; perhaps TRBD1 as D (6 bases). CDR3 size: 15 residues. Germline assignment: CDR1 ENHRY and CDR2 SYGVKD. V lost 7 bases and J 3 bases, leaving 17 bases between the germline ends. The CDR3 here is CAIKAPGVSTDTQYF. The CDR3, as DNA: TGTGCCATCAAAGCCCCAGGGGTTTCTACAGATACGCAGTATTTT.

This clonotype was observed a few times. The chain links TRBV10-3 to TRBJ2-5; the match to TRBD2 covers 9 bases. Trimming removed 2 bases from V and 5 bases from J; junction bases left unmatched: 6. The germline gives CDR1 ENHRY, CDR2 SYGVKD. The CDR3 contains 15 residues. In DNA form, the CDR3 reads TGTGCCATCAGTGAGCCCGGGACTAGCCGTGAGACCCAGTACTTC. Translating gives CAISEPGTSRETQYF.

This clonotype turned up a few times. This chain links TRBV7-3 with TRBJ2-1, with 10 bases matching TRBD2. This CDR3 spans 15 amino acids. Unmatched junction bases numbered 9, after V lost 5 bases and J lost 8 bases. Germline values: CDR1 SGHTA, CDR2 FQGTGA. CDR3 loop: CASSLSGGARDEQFF. The CDR3 coding sequence is TGTGCCAGCAGCCTCAGCGGGGGGGCAAGGGATGAGCAGTTCTTC.

This clonotype was counted a few times. The chain joins TRBV12-3 or TRBV12-4 to TRBJ2-1; TRBD2 is a possible D gene (7 bases). V gave up 3 bases and J gave up 8 bases, with 14 bases separating them. The CDR3 contains 14 residues. CDR3 protein: CASSFAGAGDEQFF. For the CDR3, the DNA is TGTGCCAGCAGTTTTGCGGGGGCAGGGGATGAGCAGTTCTTC.

The chain has TRBV3-1 and TRBJ2-3, with unresolved D. This CDR3 comprises 14 residues. The V gene's germline CDR1 is LGHDT and CDR2 YNNKEL (reference sequence). Deletions cut 4 bases from V and 4 bases from J, with 12 bases between. For the CDR3, the DNA is TGTGCCAGCAGCCCTAGTTTGGGCGCAGATACGCAGTATTTT. The encoded protein is CASSPSLGADTQYF.

This clonotype was recorded only once. The V and J genes are TRBV12-3 or TRBV12-4 and TRBJ1-5; D is undetermined. This CDR3 has 14 residues. The V and J ends lost 5 bases and 4 bases respectively, with 12 bases between them. The CDR3 coding sequence is TGTGCCAGCAGTCCCTCGTCCATAAATCAGCCCCAGCATTTT. It specifies CASSPSSINQPQHF.

This clonotype occurred once. The chain links TRBV27 to TRBJ2-3; TRBD2 agrees at 11 bases. J gave up 7 bases and V 5 bases, and 5 bases lay outside the gene matches. CDR3 size: 14 residues. In germline, CDR1 is MNHEY, CDR2 SMNVEV (reference sequence). This CDR3 is CASSDRLAGNTQYF. CDR3 coding DNA: TGTGCCAGCAGTGATCGACTAGCGGGGAATACGCAGTATTTT.

This clonotype showed up just a few times. The J gene is TRBJ1-4, the V gene TRBV29-1, with TRBD1 matching over 10 bases. Germline-derived CDR1 and CDR2 are SQVTM and ANQGSEA. J was trimmed by 6 bases and V by 4 bases; bases with no gene match: 5. The CDR3 contains 14 residues. In DNA form, the CDR3 reads TGCAGCGTTGGCGGGACAGGGGATCATGAAAAACTGTTTTTT. This encodes CSVGGTGDHEKLFF. Using reference TRBV29-1 and TRBJ1-4 for the parts outside the CDR3, the full variable domain is SAVISQKPSRDICQRGTSLTIQCQVDSQVTMMFWYRQQPGQSLTLIATANQGSEATYESGFVIDKFPISRPNLTFSTLTVSNMSPEDSSIYLCSVGGTGDHEKLFFGSGTQLSVL.